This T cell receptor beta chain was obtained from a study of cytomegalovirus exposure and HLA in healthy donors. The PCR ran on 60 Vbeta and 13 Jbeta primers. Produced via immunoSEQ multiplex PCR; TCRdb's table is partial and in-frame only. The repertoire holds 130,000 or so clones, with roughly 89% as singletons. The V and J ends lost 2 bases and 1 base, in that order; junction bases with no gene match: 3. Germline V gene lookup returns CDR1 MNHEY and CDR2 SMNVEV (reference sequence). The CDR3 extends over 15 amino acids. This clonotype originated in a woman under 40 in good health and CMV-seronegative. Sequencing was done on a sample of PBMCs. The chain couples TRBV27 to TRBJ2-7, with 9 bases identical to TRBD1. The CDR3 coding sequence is TGTGCCAGCAGTTTAACAGGGGGCGCTTCCTACGAGCAGTACTTC. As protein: CASSLTGGASYEQYF.